Given below is one T cell receptor (beta chain) in context. This sample is part of a study of shared clonotypes between healthy human individuals. Using immunoSEQ multiplex PCR, the repertoire was profiled, and TCRdb retains in-frame clones only, with some absent. The repertoire holds about 1.1 million clones, with approximately 80% as singletons. CDR1 and CDR2 (germline): ENHRY, SYGVKD. The CDR3 has 13 residues. V was clipped by 4 bases and J by 7 bases; unmatched bases: 1. This rearrangement joins TRBV10-3 to TRBJ1-4; 9 bases are shared with TRBD1. The TCR sequence derives from a man aged 18 to 30 in good health. Some clones in this sample may be carry-over from other donors' samples. The material sequenced was memory CD4+ T cells from PBMCs. The sample's subset: CD45RA-negative fraction. This CDR3 reads CAISGGQGEKLFF. The DNA of the CDR3 is TGTGCCATCAGTGGGGGACAGGGTGAAAAACTGTTTTTT.